These 10 T cell receptor beta chains were all obtained from the same sample, sequenced in a study of regulatory T cells in long-lasting Graves disease. With iRepertoire HTBI primers and Arm-PCR of CDR3 regions, TCR beta libraries were built. TCRdb re-analysed the multiplex PCR reads in MiXCR, keeping a single row per CDR3 protein. The profile shows 350,000 to 550,000 distinct CDR3 sequences, 16% of them singletons. Documented time point: newly diagnosed GD, antithyroid drugs for less than 3 months. RNA extracted from PBMCs served as the sequencing template. The sample also formed part of further work on T cells in Graves' hyperthyroidism and ophthalmopathy.

The sample here was peripheral blood mononuclear cells (PBMCs), taken at new diagnosis, from a patient treated with antithyroid drugs. These receptor sequences come from a woman aged 18-29 years with Graves disease.

The rearrangement joins TRBV20-1 to TRBJ2-3, with D perhaps given as TRBD1 or TRBD2 (5 bases each). The germline V gene encodes CDR1 DFQATT and CDR2 SNEGSKA (reference sequence). The V end was cut by 2 bases, the J end by 0 bases, with 6 bases between. This CDR3 contains 13 residues. CDR3 DNA sequence: TGCAGTGCTAGACGGGACAGCACAGATACGCAGTATTTT. Protein product: CSARRDSTDTQYF.

This rearrangement joins TRBV9 to TRBJ2-6, with D tentatively TRBD1 (5 bases). This CDR3 is 18 amino acids long. V lost 0 bases to trimming and J lost 0 bases, with 13 bases between them. CDR1 and CDR2 (germline): SGDLS, YYNGEE. The DNA for the CDR3 is TGTGCCAGCAGCGTAGCCGCCAGGGCCAGCTCTGGGGCCAACGTCCTGACTTTC. This gives the protein CASSVAARASSGANVLTF.

The sample holds a few counts of this clonotype. This chain connects TRBV10-3 to TRBJ1-4; the match to TRBD1 covers 10 bases. J lost 0 bases, V lost 3 bases, and 4 bases had no gene match. The CDR3 consists of 17 residues. Germline values: CDR1 ENHRY, CDR2 SYGVKD. The DNA for the CDR3 is TGTGCCATCAGTGAACCGGGACAGGGGACAACTAATGAAAAACTGTTTTTT. This sequence encodes CAISEPGQGTTNEKLFF.

This clonotype has more than one count but fewer than ten. The CDR3 reads CASSVEGVYGYTF. In DNA form, the CDR3 reads TGTGCCAGCAGCGTAGAGGGAGTTTATGGCTACACCTTC. The V gene is TRBV9, the J gene TRBJ1-2, with D unclear. CDR3 size: 13 residues. V gave up 0 bases and J gave up 5 bases, with 8 bases separating them. From germline, CDR1 is SGDLS and CDR2 YYNGEE.

In this sample, this clonotype turned up a few times. V gene TRBV20-1 combines with J gene TRBJ2-1; no definite D call. V gave up 5 bases and J gave up 10 bases, with 12 bases separating them. The CDR3 extends over 11 amino acids. CDR1 is DFQATT, CDR2 SNEGSKA, per germline (reference sequence). The DNA for the CDR3 is TGCAGTGCTCGGTTGGGGATGGAGCAGTTCTTC. Translated: CSARLGMEQFF.

The chain carries TRBV19 and TRBJ1-1, with D maybe TRBD1 (6 bases). Trimming stripped 10 bases from V and 4 bases from J, with 16 bases between. The CDR3 consists of 13 residues. Germline assignment: CDR1 LNHDA and CDR2 SQIVND (reference sequence). The CDR3 sequence is CATKVTGSTEAFF. The CDR3 DNA sequence: TGTGCCACCAAAGTCACAGGGAGCACTGAAGCTTTCTTT. The whole variable domain, filled in from reference TRBV19 and TRBJ1-1, reads DGGITQSPKYLFRKEGQNVTLSCEQNLNHDAMYWYRQDPGQGLRLIYYSQIVNDFQKGDIAEGYSVSREKKESFPLTVTSAQKNPTAFYLCATKVTGSTEAFFGQGTRLTVV.

The chain links TRBV4-3 to TRBJ1-5; D not resolved. Deletions cut 2 bases from V and 4 bases from J, with 6 bases between. The germline V gene encodes CDR1 LGHNA and CDR2 YSLEER. The CDR3 has 13 amino acids. The CDR3 DNA sequence: TGCGCCAGCAGCCAAACCCGAAATCAGCCCCAGCATTTT. Its protein product is CASSQTRNQPQHF.

This clonotype was detected a few times. The chain carries TRBV12-3 or TRBV12-4 and TRBJ1-1; the match to TRBD1 covers 10 bases. V shed 9 bases and J 2 bases; nucleotides not matched to a gene: 12. CDR3 size: 16 residues. The CDR3 DNA reads TGTGCCAGTTCAAAACCCGGGACAGGGGTCAACACTGAAGCTTTCTTT. Its translation is CASSKPGTGVNTEAFF.

Of note for this clonotype: A read error may explain this, as a much larger clone is one base away. The chain joins TRBV6-2 or TRBV6-3 to TRBJ1-4; maybe TRBD1 (6 bases). Trimming removed 10 bases from V and 0 bases from J, with 12 bases in between. Germline assignment: CDR1 MNHEY and CDR2 SVGEGT. The CDR3 loop spans 14 amino acids. The CDR3 DNA follows: TGTGCCATCAGGAGGACAGCAACTAATGAAAAACTGTTTTTT. Translated: CAIRRTATNEKLFF.

This clonotype has more than one count but fewer than ten. This chain joins TRBV6-1 and TRBJ1-2; TRBD1 is a possible D gene (6 bases). Germline assignment: CDR1 MNHNS and CDR2 SASEGT. The CDR3 has 14 residues. V was shortened by 5 bases and J by 6 bases, with 16 bases between the two germline ends. CDR3 amino acids: CASSKLQGGDGYTF. The CDR3 DNA follows: TGTGCCAGCAGTAAACTACAGGGAGGGGATGGCTACACCTTC.